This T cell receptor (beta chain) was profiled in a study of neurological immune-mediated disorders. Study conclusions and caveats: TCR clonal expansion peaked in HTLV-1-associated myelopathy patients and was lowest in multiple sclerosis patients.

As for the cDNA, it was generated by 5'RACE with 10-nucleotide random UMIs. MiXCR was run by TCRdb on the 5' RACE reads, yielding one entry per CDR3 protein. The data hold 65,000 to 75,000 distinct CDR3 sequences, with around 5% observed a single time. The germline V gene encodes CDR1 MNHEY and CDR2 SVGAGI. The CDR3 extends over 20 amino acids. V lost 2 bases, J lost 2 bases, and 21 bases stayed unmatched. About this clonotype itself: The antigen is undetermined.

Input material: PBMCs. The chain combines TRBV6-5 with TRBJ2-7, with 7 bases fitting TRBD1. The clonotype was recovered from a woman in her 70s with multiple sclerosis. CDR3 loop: CASSYRQGVGKASTPYEQYF. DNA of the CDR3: TGTGCCAGCAGTTACCGACAGGGAGTGGGTAAGGCGTCAACGCCCTACGAGCAGTACTTC.